This TCR beta chain was recorded in a study of glioma-infiltrating T cells. Overall study results and limits: Above-expected tissue-blood divergence occurred in all gliomas, most in low-grade ones. Very few CDR3 sequences were shared between tissue and blood.

Using RNA template, CDR3s of TCR alpha and beta were amplified with iRepertoire arm-PCR. Tissue mRNA or PBMC total RNA, roughly 90-450 ng, went into one-step reverse transcription and amplification. TCRdb re-analysed the multiplex PCR reads in MiXCR, keeping a single row per CDR3 protein. The table shows 160,000 or so distinct CDR3 sequences, with 43% occurring only once. In the case of this clonotype: Its antigen remains unidentified. This is likely a read error, given that the CDR3 carries no conserved phenylalanine or tryptophan at its end.

Germline V lookup: CDR1 MNHEY, CDR2 SMNVEV (reference sequence). The CDR3 is made up of 13 amino acids. The gene calls are TRBV27 and TRBJ1-1, with D possibly being TRBD1 (6 bases). The source of this sequence is a human donor with low-grade glioma or glioblastoma, undergoing nonglioma brain surgery, or in good health (not recorded which). Sequencing was performed on glioma tissue, nonneoplastic brain tissue, or PBMCs (not recorded which). CDR3 region: CASSITGSTKAFS. The CDR3 DNA reads as TGTGCCAGCAGTATAACAGGGTCCACTAAAGCTTTCTCT.